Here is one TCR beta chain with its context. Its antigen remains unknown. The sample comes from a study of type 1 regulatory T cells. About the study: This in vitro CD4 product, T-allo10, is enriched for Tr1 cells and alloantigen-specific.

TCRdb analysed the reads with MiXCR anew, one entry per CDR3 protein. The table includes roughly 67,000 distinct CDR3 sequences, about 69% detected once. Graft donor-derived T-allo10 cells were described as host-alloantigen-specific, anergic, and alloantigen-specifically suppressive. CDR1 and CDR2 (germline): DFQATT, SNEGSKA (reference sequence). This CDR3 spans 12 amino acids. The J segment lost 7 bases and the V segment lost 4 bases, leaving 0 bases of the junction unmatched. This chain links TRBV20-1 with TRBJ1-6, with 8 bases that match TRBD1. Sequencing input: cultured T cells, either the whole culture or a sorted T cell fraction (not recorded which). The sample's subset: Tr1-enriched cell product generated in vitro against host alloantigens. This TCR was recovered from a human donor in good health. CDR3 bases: TGCAGTGCTACAGGGGGCAATTCACCCCTCCACTTT. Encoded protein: CSATGGNSPLHF.